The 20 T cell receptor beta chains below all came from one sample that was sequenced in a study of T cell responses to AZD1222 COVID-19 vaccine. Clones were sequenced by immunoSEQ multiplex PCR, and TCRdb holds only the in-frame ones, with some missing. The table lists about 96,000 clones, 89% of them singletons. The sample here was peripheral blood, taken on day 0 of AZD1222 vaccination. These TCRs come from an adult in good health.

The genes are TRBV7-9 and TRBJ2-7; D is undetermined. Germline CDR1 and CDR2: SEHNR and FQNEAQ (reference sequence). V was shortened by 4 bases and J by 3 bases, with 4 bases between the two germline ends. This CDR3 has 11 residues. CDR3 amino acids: CASSSLYEQYF. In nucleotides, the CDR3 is TGTGCCAGCAGCTCGCTCTACGAGCAGTACTTC.

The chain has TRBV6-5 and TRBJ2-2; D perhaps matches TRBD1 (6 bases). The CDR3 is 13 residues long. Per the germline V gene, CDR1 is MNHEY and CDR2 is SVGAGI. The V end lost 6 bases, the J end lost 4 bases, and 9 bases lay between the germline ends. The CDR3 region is CASRRGGTGELFF. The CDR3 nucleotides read TGTGCCAGCAGGAGAGGGGGCACCGGGGAGCTGTTTTTT.

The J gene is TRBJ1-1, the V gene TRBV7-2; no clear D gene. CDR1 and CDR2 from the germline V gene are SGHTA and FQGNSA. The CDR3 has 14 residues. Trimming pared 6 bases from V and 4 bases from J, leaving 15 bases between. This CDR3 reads CASSFVGIGTEAFF. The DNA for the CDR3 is TGTGCCAGCAGTTTCGTGGGGATTGGCACTGAAGCTTTCTTT.

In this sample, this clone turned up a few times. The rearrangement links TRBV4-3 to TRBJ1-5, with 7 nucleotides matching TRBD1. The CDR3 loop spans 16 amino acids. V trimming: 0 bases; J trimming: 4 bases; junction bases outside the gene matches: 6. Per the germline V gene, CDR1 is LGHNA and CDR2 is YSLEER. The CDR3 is CASSQEPGTVNQPQHF. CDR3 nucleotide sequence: TGCGCCAGCAGCCAAGAACCGGGGACAGTGAATCAGCCCCAGCATTTT.

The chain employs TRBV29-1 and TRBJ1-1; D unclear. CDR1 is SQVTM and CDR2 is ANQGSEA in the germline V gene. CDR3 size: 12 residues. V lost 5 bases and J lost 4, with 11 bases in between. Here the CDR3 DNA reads TGCAGCGTTTTCAGAGGGCCCACTGAAGCTTTCTTT. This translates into CSVFRGPTEAFF. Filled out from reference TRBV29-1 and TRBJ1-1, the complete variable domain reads SAVISQKPSRDICQRGTSLTIQCQVDSQVTMMFWYRQQPGQSLTLIATANQGSEATYESGFVIDKFPISRPNLTFSTLTVSNMSPEDSSIYLCSVFRGPTEAFFGQGTRLTVV.

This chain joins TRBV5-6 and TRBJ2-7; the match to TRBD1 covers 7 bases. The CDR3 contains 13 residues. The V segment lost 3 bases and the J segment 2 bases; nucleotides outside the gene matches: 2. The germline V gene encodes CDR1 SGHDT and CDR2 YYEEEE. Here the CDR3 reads CASSWDSTYEQYF. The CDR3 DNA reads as TGTGCCAGCAGCTGGGACAGTACCTACGAGCAGTACTTC. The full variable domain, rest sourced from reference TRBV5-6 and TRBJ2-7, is DAGVTQSPTHLIKTRGQQVTLRCSPKSGHDTVSWYQQALGQGPQFIFQYYEEEERQRGNFPDRFSGHQFPNYSSELNVNALLLGDSALYLCASSWDSTYEQYFGPGTRLTVT.

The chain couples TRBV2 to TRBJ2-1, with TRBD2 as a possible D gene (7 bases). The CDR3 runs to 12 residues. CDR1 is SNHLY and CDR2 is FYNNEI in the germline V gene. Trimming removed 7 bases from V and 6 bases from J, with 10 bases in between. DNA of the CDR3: TGTGCCAGCATGGGGGGGCCCAATGAGCAGTTCTTC. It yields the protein CASMGGPNEQFF.

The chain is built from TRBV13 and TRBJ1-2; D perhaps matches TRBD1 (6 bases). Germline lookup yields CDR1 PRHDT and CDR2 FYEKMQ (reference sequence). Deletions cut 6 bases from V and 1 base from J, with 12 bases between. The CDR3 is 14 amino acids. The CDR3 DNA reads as TGTGCCAGCAGTACTTGGGGGCGTAACTATGGCTACACCTTC. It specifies CASSTWGRNYGYTF.

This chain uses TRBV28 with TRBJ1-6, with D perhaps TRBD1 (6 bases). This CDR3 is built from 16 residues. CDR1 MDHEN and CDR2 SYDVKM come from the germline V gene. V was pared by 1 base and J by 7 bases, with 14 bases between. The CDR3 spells CASSLLVGDRNSPLHF. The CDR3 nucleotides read TGTGCCAGCAGTTTATTGGTCGGCGACAGGAATTCACCCCTCCACTTT.

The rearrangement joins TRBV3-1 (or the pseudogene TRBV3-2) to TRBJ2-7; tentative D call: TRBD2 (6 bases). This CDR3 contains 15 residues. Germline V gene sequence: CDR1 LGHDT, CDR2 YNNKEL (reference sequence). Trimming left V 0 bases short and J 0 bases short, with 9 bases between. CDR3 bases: TGTGCCAGCAGCCAAGACCACGGGAGCTCCTACGAGCAGTACTTC. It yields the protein CASSQDHGSSYEQYF.

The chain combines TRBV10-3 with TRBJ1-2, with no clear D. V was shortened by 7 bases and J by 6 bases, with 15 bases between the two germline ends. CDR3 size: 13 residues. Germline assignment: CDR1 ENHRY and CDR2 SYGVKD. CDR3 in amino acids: CAITLSGGDGYTF. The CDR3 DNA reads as TGTGCCATCACCCTATCCGGAGGAGATGGCTACACCTTC.

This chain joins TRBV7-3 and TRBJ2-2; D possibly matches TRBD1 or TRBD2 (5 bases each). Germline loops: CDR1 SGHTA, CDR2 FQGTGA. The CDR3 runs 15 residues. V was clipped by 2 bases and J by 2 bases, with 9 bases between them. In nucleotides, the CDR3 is TGTGCCAGCAGCTTACTGGGACCAAACACCGGGGAGCTGTTTTTT. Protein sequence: CASSLLGPNTGELFF.

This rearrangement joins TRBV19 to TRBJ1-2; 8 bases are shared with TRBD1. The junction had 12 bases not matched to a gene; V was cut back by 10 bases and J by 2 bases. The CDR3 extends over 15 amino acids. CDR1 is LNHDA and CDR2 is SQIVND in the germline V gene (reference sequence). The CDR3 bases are TGTGCCACAACGGAGGGGACAGGAAGAAACTATGGCTACACCTTC. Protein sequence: CATTEGTGRNYGYTF.

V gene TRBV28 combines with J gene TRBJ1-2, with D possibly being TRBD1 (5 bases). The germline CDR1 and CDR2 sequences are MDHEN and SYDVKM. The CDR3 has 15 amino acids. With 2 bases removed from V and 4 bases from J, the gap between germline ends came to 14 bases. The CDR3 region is CASSLRAGSPYGYTF. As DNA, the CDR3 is TGTGCCAGCAGTTTAAGGGCAGGGTCTCCCTATGGCTACACCTTC.

The CDR3 DNA follows: TGCGCCAGCAGTGGCCAGACAGGCCCCAATCAGCCCCAGCATTTT. This encodes CASSGQTGPNQPQHF. The chain uses TRBV10-2 and TRBJ1-5; tentatively, D is TRBD1 (6 bases). The CDR3 is 15 residues long. The V and J ends lost 4 bases and 3 bases respectively, with 13 bases between them. Germline V gene sequence: CDR1 WSHSY, CDR2 SAAADI.

As DNA, the CDR3 is TGTGCCAGCAGAAAAGCGCTGGGACAGGGGAAAGCCCTCCACTTT. Protein sequence: CASRKALGQGKALHF. The J gene is TRBJ1-6, the V gene TRBV3-1 (or the pseudogene TRBV3-2), with 10 bases fitting TRBD1. CDR1 LGHDT and CDR2 YNNKEL come from the germline V gene (reference sequence). The length of the CDR3 is 15 residues. The J segment lost 14 bases and the V segment lost 6 bases, leaving 13 bases of the junction unmatched.

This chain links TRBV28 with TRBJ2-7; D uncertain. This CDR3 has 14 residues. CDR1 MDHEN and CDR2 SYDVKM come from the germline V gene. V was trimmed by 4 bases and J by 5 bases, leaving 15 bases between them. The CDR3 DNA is TGTGCCAGCAGTTCCCTAAACTCCGGTGACGAGCAGTACTTC. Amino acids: CASSSLNSGDEQYF.

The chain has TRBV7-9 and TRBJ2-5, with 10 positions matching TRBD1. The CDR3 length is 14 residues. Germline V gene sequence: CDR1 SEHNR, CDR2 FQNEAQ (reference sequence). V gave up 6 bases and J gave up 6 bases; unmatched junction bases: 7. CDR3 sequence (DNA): TGTGCCAGCAGTCCCGGGACAGGGGTGCAGACCCAGTACTTC. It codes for CASSPGTGVQTQYF.

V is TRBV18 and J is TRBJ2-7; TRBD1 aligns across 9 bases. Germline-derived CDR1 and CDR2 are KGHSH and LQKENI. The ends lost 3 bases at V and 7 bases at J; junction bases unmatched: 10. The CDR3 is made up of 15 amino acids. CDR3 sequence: CASSPPGTGRLEQYF. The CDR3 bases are TGTGCCAGCTCACCCCCCGGGACAGGGAGGTTAGAGCAGTACTTC.

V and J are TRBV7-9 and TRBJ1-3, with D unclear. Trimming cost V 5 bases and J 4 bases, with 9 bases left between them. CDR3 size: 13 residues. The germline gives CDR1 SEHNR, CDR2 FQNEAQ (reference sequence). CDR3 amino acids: CASSPSPGNTIYF. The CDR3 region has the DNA TGTGCCAGCAGCCCCAGCCCGGGAAACACCATATATTTT.